The clone carrying this T cell receptor (beta chain) was observed a few times. Data came from immunoSEQ multiplex PCR; TCRdb stores just in-frame clones and leaves some out. Here the sample spans 9,500 to 10,000 clones, 60% to 85% being singletons. The sample comes from a study of immune evolution from preneoplasia to lung adenocarcinoma. Per the germline V gene, CDR1 is MGHRA and CDR2 is YSYEKL. Trimming left V 0 bases short and J 14 bases short, with 13 bases between. There are 13 residues in the CDR3. This TCR was sampled from a person aged 70 to 79 with lung adenocarcinoma. Some clones in this sample may be carry-over from other donors' samples. The gene calls are TRBV4-1 and TRBJ1-4; D not certain. The sequenced material came from FFPE minimally invasive lung adenocarcinoma tissue. CDR3 DNA sequence: TGCGCCAGCAGCCAAGATGTCAGTCCCTCGCTGTTTTTT. It codes for CASSQDVSPSLFF.